This T cell receptor (beta chain) was identified in a study of T cell changes during pregnancy in multiple sclerosis (dated by TCRdb to about 2019). The study in broad terms: Changes in the T cell repertoire over the course of pregnancy were examined in this study in women with multiple sclerosis.

The method behind the library was the immunoSEQ multiplex PCR assay. TCRdb's version of the immuneACCESS table is confined to in-frame rearrangements and falls short of the full clone set. An unresolved V gene accounts for under half of the shortfall where checked; the remainder is of unknown origin. A total of approximately 47,000 clones appear in this sample, 80% to 90% of them only once. Clones ranked in the top ten supply about 2% of the sample. With respect to this clone: The antigen it binds to is not known. No base qualities exist here, and no much larger clone lies one base off it.

For CDR1 and CDR2, the germline V gene lists KGHSH and LQKENI. Its CDR3 holds 13 amino acids, cysteine through phenylalanine. Only the CDR3 DNA is retained, 39 bases long and in frame from the first base. The V and J ends are trimmed by 5 bases and 4 bases, leaving 11 bases between them. The sample here was peripheral blood, taken in the first trimester of pregnancy. The chain is assembled from TRBV18 and TRBJ1-1; TRBD1 might be the D gene, on 6 matching bases. The clonotype originates from a female donor with multiple sclerosis, enrolled in a pregnancy study. The CDR3 region: CASSGTSGTEAFF. The sequence in DNA is TGTGCCAGCTCAGGGACATCGGGCACTGAAGCTTTCTTT.